A selection of T cell receptor beta chains follows, all from one sample in a study of blood T cell repertoires in COVID-19. Libraries were prepared by immunoSEQ multiplex PCR; TCRdb keeps only in-frame clonotypes and omits some of them. The sample has approximately 210,000 clones, 87% seen once. The sequenced material came from PBMCs or T cells enriched from blood (not recorded which). The receptors derive from a man younger than 45 in a cohort exposed to, infected with or recovered from COVID-19 (not recorded which). The CDR3 runs from the conserved cysteine through the conserved F or W. A D gene is named only where the DNA matches it firmly. Clone sizes are given selectively: once, few, many, or a class where the clone is expanded.

clone_size | j_call | cdr3_length | d_call | v_call | cdr3_aa | cdr3_nt
few | TRBJ2-2 | 16 | . | TRBV4-2 | CASSQLTVTNTGELFF | TGTGCCAGCAGCCAATTGACAGTAACGAACACCGGGGAGCTGTTTTTT
. | TRBJ2-7 | 14 | TRBD1 | TRBV4-1 | CASSQPGQGYEQYF | TGCGCCAGCAGCCAACCGGGACAGGGGTACGAGCAGTACTTC
. | TRBJ2-1 | 13 | . | TRBV29-1 | CSVEERNHNEQFF | TGCAGCGTTGAAGAGAGGAATCACAATGAGCAGTTCTTC
. | TRBJ2-1 | 17 | TRBD2 | TRBV28 | CASSVAGVPPIDHEQFF | TGTGCCAGCAGTGTTGCGGGAGTCCCCCCAATCGATCATGAGCAGTTCTTC
. | TRBJ1-4 | 20 | . | TRBV1 | CTSSHPIIGTGGSTNEKLFF | TGCACCAGCAGCCATCCCATTATTGGGACTGGGGGTTCAACTAATGAAAAACTGTTTTTT
. | TRBJ2-4 | 21 | TRBD2 | TRBV24-1 | CATSDPTLTLAGGGAKNIQYF | TGTGCCACCAGTGACCCCACCTTAACCTTAGCGGGAGGGGGAGCCAAAAACATTCAGTACTTC
. | TRBJ2-2 | 17 | . | TRBV5-4 | CASSPEPGSRGTGELFF | TGTGCCAGCAGCCCGGAGCCAGGGTCTCGTGGCACCGGGGAGCTGTTTTTT
. | TRBJ2-1 | 17 | TRBD2 | TRBV5-1 | CASSSGLAGRTYNEQFF | TGCGCCAGCAGCTCGGGACTAGCGGGACGAACATACAATGAGCAGTTCTTC
. | TRBJ2-7 | 14 | TRBD1 | TRBV6-1 | CASSLRGSTYEQYF | TGTGCCAGCAGTCTCAGGGGGTCCACCTACGAGCAGTACTTC
. | TRBJ1-4 | 14 | TRBD1 | TRBV4-1 | CASSPTGGIEKLFF | TGCGCCAGCAGCCCCACAGGGGGGATTGAAAAACTGTTTTTT
once | TRBJ1-1 | 16 | . | TRBV18 | CASSPDRVNMNTEAFF | TGTGCCAGCTCACCCGACCGGGTTAACATGAACACTGAAGCTTTCTTT
. | TRBJ1-2 | 16 | TRBD1 | TRBV6-5 | CASSLGNRDRSYGYTF | TGTGCCAGCAGTTTAGGGAACCGGGACAGAAGCTATGGCTACACCTTC
. | TRBJ2-7 | 13 | . | TRBV27 | CASSLTDSYEQYF | TGTGCCAGCAGTTTAACGGACAGTTACGAGCAGTACTTC
. | TRBJ1-2 | 13 | TRBD1 | TRBV3-1/TRBV3-2 | CASSPGQGVDYTF | TGTGCCAGCAGCCCGGGACAGGGGGTAGACTACACCTTC
. | TRBJ2-5 | 16 | . | TRBV15 | CATSRVLVLAEETQYF | TGTGCCACCAGCAGAGTATTAGTTCTGGCGGAAGAGACCCAGTACTTC
. | TRBJ1-5 | 18 | . | TRBV14 | CASSHPRVSPVGDSPQHF | TGTGCCAGCAGTCATCCAAGAGTATCCCCCGTAGGGGATTCGCCCCAGCATTTT
. | TRBJ2-5 | 13 | . | TRBV7-2 | CASSDSPPQTQYF | TGTGCCAGCAGCGACAGTCCCCCCCAGACCCAGTACTTC
. | TRBJ2-1 | 15 | . | TRBV27 | CANPDSFLPYNEQFF | TGTGCCAACCCAGACAGTTTTTTGCCCTACAATGAGCAGTTCTTC
. | TRBJ1-3 | 12 | . | TRBV14 | CASSQERLTIYF | TGTGCCAGCAGCCAGGAGCGACTGACCATATATTTT
. | TRBJ1-2 | 15 | . | TRBV25-1 | CASSEGLIANYGYTF | TGTGCCAGCAGTGAAGGGCTTATAGCTAACTATGGCTACACCTTC
few | TRBJ2-2 | 18 | TRBD1 | TRBV6-2/TRBV6-3 | CASSWRTGGVLNTGELFF | TGTGCCAGCAGTTGGAGGACAGGGGGCGTTTTGAACACCGGGGAGCTGTTTTTT
. | TRBJ2-6 | 15 | . | TRBV4-1 | CASSQILWGANVLTF | TGCGCCAGCAGCCAAATACTATGGGGGGCCAACGTCCTGACTTTC
. | TRBJ2-1 | 14 | . | TRBV3-1/TRBV3-2 | CASSQVRSAAEQFF | TGTGCCAGCAGCCAAGTCCGCTCGGCGGCCGAGCAGTTCTTC
. | TRBJ2-7 | 13 | . | TRBV7-2 | CASSSRAGVEQYF | TGTGCCAGCAGCTCCAGGGCAGGGGTAGAGCAGTACTTC
. | TRBJ2-2 | 16 | . | TRBV9 | CASSPPSGRNTGELFF | TGTGCCAGCAGCCCCCCATCCGGGAGGAACACCGGGGAGCTGTTTTTT
. | TRBJ2-3 | 13 | TRBD1 | TRBV9 | CASSADRADTQYF | TGTGCCAGCAGCGCTGACAGGGCAGATACGCAGTATTTT
. | TRBJ2-7 | 10 | . | TRBV6-5 | CASLFYEQYF | TGTGCCAGTTTATTCTACGAGCAGTACTTC
. | TRBJ1-5 | 17 | . | TRBV19 | CASSRPGGGLLNQPQHF | TGTGCCAGTAGTAGGCCGGGGGGGGGCCTACTCAATCAGCCCCAGCATTTT
. | TRBJ2-7 | 16 | . | TRBV6-1 | CASSEWAGPTTYEQYF | TGTGCCAGCAGTGAATGGGCGGGACCGACTACCTACGAGCAGTACTTC
. | TRBJ1-2 | 13 | . | TRBV28 | CASSQGQISGYTF | TGTGCCAGCAGTCAGGGGCAGATAAGTGGCTACACCTTC
. | TRBJ2-3 | 15 | . | TRBV28 | CASSPRLGTTDTQYF | TGTGCCAGCAGTCCCCGACTAGGAACCACAGATACGCAGTATTTT
. | TRBJ2-5 | 16 | TRBD1 | TRBV11-1 | CASSPRQGPTRETQYF | TGTGCCAGCAGCCCGAGACAGGGCCCCACCAGGGAGACCCAGTACTTC
. | TRBJ1-5 | 15 | . | TRBV28 | CASSLPPGDRQPQHF | TGTGCCAGCAGTCTCCCGCCAGGGGATCGTCAGCCCCAGCATTTT
. | TRBJ2-2 | 16 | . | TRBV7-3 | CASSLKRTANTGELFF | TGTGCCAGCAGCTTAAAACGGACAGCGAACACCGGGGAGCTGTTTTTT
. | TRBJ2-1 | 13 | . | TRBV11-2 | CASSFGTLNEQFF | TGTGCCAGCAGCTTCGGGACTTTAAATGAGCAGTTCTTC
. | TRBJ1-1 | 15 | TRBD1 | TRBV28 | CASSGSGTGDTEAFF | TGTGCCAGCAGCGGCTCCGGGACAGGGGACACTGAAGCTTTCTTT
. | TRBJ2-5 | 16 | TRBD1 | TRBV18 | CASSPPVLTGEETQYF | TGTGCCAGCTCACCACCGGTCTTGACAGGGGAAGAGACCCAGTACTTC
. | TRBJ1-5 | 18 | TRBD1 | TRBV20-1 | CSASPLQGAAISNQPQHF | TGCAGTGCTAGTCCTTTGCAGGGGGCTGCTATTAGCAATCAGCCCCAGCATTTT
. | TRBJ2-1 | 16 | TRBD2 | TRBV27 | CASSLLLKRGYNEQFF | TGTGCCAGCAGTCTCCTGCTTAAGCGGGGTTACAATGAGCAGTTCTTC
. | TRBJ2-3 | 16 | . | TRBV7-9 | CASSRIGSAGTDTQYF | TGTGCCAGCAGCAGAATAGGTTCGGCGGGAACAGATACGCAGTATTTT
. | TRBJ1-1 | 16 | TRBD1 | TRBV15 | CATSRGGQVGGTEAFF | TGTGCCACCAGCAGAGGGGGACAGGTCGGGGGCACTGAAGCTTTCTTT
once | TRBJ2-7 | 12 | . | TRBV28 | CASSLAGYEQYF | TGTGCCAGCAGTTTAGCCGGCTACGAGCAGTACTTC
. | TRBJ2-5 | 15 | TRBD2 | TRBV7-9 | CASSFQGGLQETQYF | TGTGCCAGCAGCTTTCAGGGAGGGCTCCAAGAGACCCAGTACTTC
. | TRBJ2-7 | 15 | . | TRBV18 | CASSPSAGGNNEQYF | TGTGCCAGCTCACCTTCCGCAGGGGGGAACAACGAGCAGTACTTC
. | TRBJ1-2 | 15 | TRBD1 | TRBV6-5 | CATETKGQGGYGYTF | TGTGCCACAGAGACAAAGGGACAGGGGGGCTATGGCTACACCTTC
. | TRBJ1-1 | 15 | TRBD1 | TRBV9 | CASSVSDREDTEAFF | TGTGCCAGCAGCGTTAGTGACAGGGAGGACACTGAAGCTTTCTTT
. | TRBJ2-3 | 16 | TRBD2 | TRBV4-2 | CASSPSLAGAGDTQYF | TGTGCCAGCAGCCCCTCACTAGCGGGAGCAGGGGATACGCAGTATTTT
. | TRBJ2-7 | 14 | TRBD2 | TRBV9 | CASGAPGLADEQYF | TGTGCCAGCGGTGCCCCTGGACTAGCGGACGAGCAGTACTTC
. | TRBJ1-4 | 16 | TRBD1 | TRBV4-2 | CASSQTQGATNEKLFF | TGTGCCAGCAGCCAAACACAGGGGGCGACTAATGAAAAACTGTTTTTT
. | TRBJ2-7 | 15 | . | TRBV9 | CASSVDRGASYEQYF | TGTGCCAGCAGCGTAGACCGGGGGGCGAGTTACGAGCAGTACTTC
. | TRBJ2-5 | 14 | . | TRBV7-8 | CASSLGRQQETQYF | TGTGCCAGCAGCTTAGGTCGACAGCAAGAGACCCAGTACTTC